The 16 T cell receptor beta chains below all came from one sample that was sequenced in a study of ipilimumab plus nivolumab after autologous stem cell transplantation (dated by TCRdb to 2020 to 2022). The method was the immunoSEQ multiplex PCR assay. Entries here come from immuneACCESS through TCRdb and include only in-frame sequences with V and J called. Some clones fail to appear in such tables; in the studies checked, an unresolved V gene covers under half of the shortfall, and the cause of the remainder is unknown. Counted in this sample were approximately 84,000 clones; over 80% of them appeared once. More than 2% of the sample is held by the ten biggest clonotypes. This specimen consisted of PBMCs, obtained in a trial of ipilimumab plus nivolumab as post-transplant consolidation. These receptors were obtained from a male donor with diffuse large B-cell lymphoma.

The chain recombines TRBV10-1 with TRBJ2-3, with TRBD1 as a possible D gene (6 bases). CDR1 WNHNN and CDR2 SYGVQD come from the germline V gene (reference sequence). The CDR3 sequence is 11 residues long. Trimming cost V 10 bases and J 9 bases, with 14 bases left between them. The DNA for the CDR3 is TGCGCCACCCAGGACAGTTTGACGCAGTATTTT. It codes for CATQDSLTQYF.

This chain connects TRBV7-6 to TRBJ2-5, with TRBD2 matching over 9 bases. This CDR3 is 16 amino acids long. The germline CDR1 and CDR2 sequences are SGHVS and FNYEAQ. V dropped 2 bases and J dropped 5; count of bases not matched to a gene: 9. CDR3 in amino acids: CASSLQAGGGSETQYF. The CDR3, as DNA: TGTGCCAGCAGCTTACAAGCGGGGGGCGGGTCGGAGACCCAGTACTTC.

The chain couples TRBV20-1 to TRBJ2-5; no clear D gene. The germline V gene encodes CDR1 DFQATT and CDR2 SNEGSKA (reference sequence). V lost 6 bases and J 1 base, leaving 3 bases between the germline ends. CDR3 length equals 10 residues. CDR3: CSALQETQYF. The CDR3 DNA reads as TGCAGTGCACTCCAAGAGACCCAGTACTTC.

The rearrangement joins TRBV4-3 to TRBJ1-1; D is undetermined. Germline CDR1 is LGHNA and CDR2 is YSLEER. The CDR3 contains 13 residues. V lost 1 base and J lost 4, with 7 bases in between. CDR3 sequence reads: CASSQGRLTEAFF. The DNA of the CDR3 is TGCGCCAGCAGCCAAGGGAGACTCACTGAAGCTTTCTTT.

The rearrangement links TRBV18 to TRBJ1-2, with D tentatively TRBD1 (6 bases). V dropped 3 bases and J dropped 8 bases, with 16 bases sitting between them. Germline V lookup: CDR1 KGHSH, CDR2 LQKENI. The CDR3 covers 14 residues. CDR3 in amino acids: CASSPIVEGEGYTF. The CDR3 DNA is TGTGCCAGCTCACCCATCGTTGAGGGGGAGGGCTACACCTTC.

The chain is built from TRBV7-8 and TRBJ2-7; weak D call: TRBD1 (6 bases). The ends were cut back, 5 bases at V and 4 bases at J, with 18 bases in the middle. The CDR3 contains 15 residues. Germline lookup yields CDR1 SGHVS and CDR2 FQNEAQ. The CDR3 DNA follows: TGTGCCAGCAGCGCAGAAGGGGGTACGAGGTACGAGCAGTACTTC. Its translation: CASSAEGGTRYEQYF.

The chain carries TRBV19 and TRBJ2-2; 7 positions match TRBD1. Germline V gene lookup returns CDR1 LNHDA and CDR2 SQIVND (reference sequence). The CDR3 length is 16 residues. V shed 3 bases, J shed 2 bases, and the junction held 6 bases outside the gene matches. The DNA of the CDR3 is TGTGCCAGTAGTATCTTAGGGACAGACAACACCGGGGAGCTGTTTTTT. As protein: CASSILGTDNTGELFF.

CDR3 sequence: CASSLSGFGNTIYF. The CDR3 bases are TGTGCCAGCAGCTTATCGGGCTTTGGAAACACCATATATTTT. The chain uses TRBV5-5 and TRBJ1-3; D ambiguous. V lost 2 bases, J lost 3 bases, and 9 bases lay in between. Per the germline V gene, CDR1 is SGHKS and CDR2 is YYEKEE (reference sequence). CDR3 length equals 14 residues.

V and J are TRBV19 and TRBJ1-4; D gene ambiguous. The CDR3 runs 11 residues. V was pared by 5 bases and J by 8 bases, with 6 bases between. Germline CDR1 LNHDA, CDR2 SQIVND (reference sequence). The CDR3 DNA reads TGTGCCAGTAGTCTACGAGAAAAACTGTTTTTT. Translation: CASSLREKLFF.

A single count supports this clone. This chain uses TRBV5-4 with TRBJ2-1, with D possibly called TRBD1 or TRBD2 (5 bases each). Germline CDR1 is SGHNT and CDR2 is YYREEE (reference sequence). This CDR3 is built from 15 residues. Deletions cut 0 bases from V and 0 bases from J, with 7 bases between. CDR3 nucleotide sequence: TGTGCCAGCAGCTTGGGGGGGAGCTCCTACAATGAGCAGTTCTTC. It encodes CASSLGGSSYNEQFF.

The V gene is TRBV13, the J gene TRBJ1-1; weak D call: TRBD1 (6 bases). The CDR3 consists of 13 residues. CDR1 and CDR2 from the germline V gene are PRHDT and FYEKMQ (reference sequence). Deletions cut 10 bases from V and 2 bases from J, with 14 bases between. CDR3 loop: CATRGWPNTEAFF. The CDR3 DNA follows: TGTGCCACCAGGGGTTGGCCAAACACTGAAGCTTTCTTT. The full variable domain, completed using reference TRBV13 and TRBJ1-1, is AAGVIQSPRHLIKEKRETATLKCYPIPRHDTVYWYQQGPGQDPQFLISFYEKMQSDKGSIPDRFSAQQFSDYHSELNMSSLELGDSALYFCATRGWPNTEAFFGQGTRLTVV.

The chain links TRBV11-3 to TRBJ2-3; D gene unclear. CDR3 length: 14 residues. The V gene lost 1 base and the J gene lost 2 bases, with 7 bases spanning the gap. CDR1 is SGHNT, CDR2 YENEEA, per germline. The CDR3 reads CASSLAPATDTQYF. CDR3 in DNA: TGTGCCAGCAGCTTAGCGCCGGCCACAGATACGCAGTATTTT.

The gene calls are TRBV18 and TRBJ1-1, with D possibly being TRBD1 (5 bases). Germline CDR1 is KGHSH and CDR2 is LQKENI. The CDR3 is 14 residues long. V was pared by 4 bases and J by 0 bases, with 9 bases between. The chain's CDR3 is CASSQGNMNTEAFF. CDR3 nucleotides: TGTGCCAGCTCACAGGGGAACATGAACACTGAAGCTTTCTTT. Full variable domain (missing parts from reference TRBV18 and TRBJ1-1): NAGVMQNPRHLVRRRGQEARLRCSPMKGHSHVYWYRQLPEEGLKFMVYLQKENIIDESGMPKERFSAEFPKEGPSILRIQQVVRGDSAAYFCASSQGNMNTEAFFGQGTRLTVV.

This chain uses TRBV2 with TRBJ2-7, with unresolved D. V shed 4 bases and J shed 3 bases, with 7 bases lying between them. The CDR3 has 12 residues. Per germline, CDR1 SNHLY and CDR2 FYNNEI. The CDR3 bases are TGTGCCAGCAGTGTGATTAGCTACGAGCAGTACTTC. This gives the protein CASSVISYEQYF.

Of note for this clone: The same CDR3 can be traced to other DNA sequences in this sample. The chain is built from TRBV10-3 and TRBJ2-5, with a tentative D call TRBD2 (5 bases). This CDR3 region has 15 residues. V lost 2 bases, J lost 0 bases, and 10 bases lay in between. CDR1 and CDR2 from the germline V gene are ENHRY and SYGVKD. The CDR3, as DNA: TGTGCCATCAGTGAGGGGAGCGCTAACCAAGAGACCCAGTACTTC. This codes for CAISEGSANQETQYF.

This chain connects TRBV2 to TRBJ2-5; 14 bases match TRBD2. The V gene end was trimmed by 7 bases and the J gene end by 2 bases; junction bases not matched to a gene: 12. The CDR3 contains 18 residues. The V gene's germline CDR1 is SNHLY and CDR2 FYNNEI. The CDR3 loop reads CASTSAGLAGARQETQYF. The CDR3 DNA reads TGTGCCAGCACCTCCGCGGGACTAGCGGGGGCAAGGCAAGAGACCCAGTACTTC.